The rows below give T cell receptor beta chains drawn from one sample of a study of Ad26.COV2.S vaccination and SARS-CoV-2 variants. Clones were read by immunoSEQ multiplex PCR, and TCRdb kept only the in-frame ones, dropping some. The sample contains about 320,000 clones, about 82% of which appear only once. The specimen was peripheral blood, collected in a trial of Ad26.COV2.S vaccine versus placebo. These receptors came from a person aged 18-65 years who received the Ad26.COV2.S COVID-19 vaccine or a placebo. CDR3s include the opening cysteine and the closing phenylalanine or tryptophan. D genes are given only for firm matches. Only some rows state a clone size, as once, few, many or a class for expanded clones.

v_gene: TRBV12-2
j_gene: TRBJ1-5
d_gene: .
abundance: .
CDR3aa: CASRLAESVGGREKPQHF
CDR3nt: TGTGCAAGTCGCTTAGCGGAATCGGTGGGGGGTAGGGAGAAACCCCAGCATTTT

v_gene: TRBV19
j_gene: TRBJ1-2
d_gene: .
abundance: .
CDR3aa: CASSMEERSSGYTF
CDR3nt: TGTGCCAGTAGTATGGAGGAAAGGTCCTCTGGCTACACCTTC

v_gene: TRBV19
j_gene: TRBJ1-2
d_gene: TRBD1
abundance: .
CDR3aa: CASTERGTGFPPEGYTF
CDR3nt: TGTGCCAGTACCGAAAGAGGGACAGGGTTCCCTCCGGAGGGCTACACCTTC

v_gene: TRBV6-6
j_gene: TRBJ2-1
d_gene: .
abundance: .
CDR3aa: CASSYSTEYNEQFF
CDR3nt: TGTGCCAGCAGTTACTCGACCGAGTACAATGAGCAGTTCTTC

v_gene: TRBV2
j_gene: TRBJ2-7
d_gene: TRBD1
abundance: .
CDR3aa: CASSVDRGGEQYF
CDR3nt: TGTGCCAGCAGTGTGGACAGGGGGGGCGAGCAGTACTTC

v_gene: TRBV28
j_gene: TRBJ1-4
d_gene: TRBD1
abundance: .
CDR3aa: CASTRQGAANEKLFF
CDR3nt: TGTGCCAGCACCCGACAGGGGGCGGCTAATGAAAAACTGTTTTTT

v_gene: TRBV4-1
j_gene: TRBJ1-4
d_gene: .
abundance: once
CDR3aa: CASSQDLFRVLNEKLFF
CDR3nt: TGCGCCAGCAGCCAAGATTTGTTCAGGGTGTTGAATGAAAAACTGTTTTTT

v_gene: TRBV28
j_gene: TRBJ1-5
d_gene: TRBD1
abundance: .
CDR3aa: CASSQQGAGNQPQHF
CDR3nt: TGTGCCAGCAGCCAACAGGGGGCCGGGAATCAGCCCCAGCATTTT

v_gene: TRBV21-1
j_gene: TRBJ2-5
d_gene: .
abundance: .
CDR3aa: CASTLERGARQETQYF
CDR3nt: TGTGCCAGCACCTTGGAGAGGGGGGCGAGGCAAGAGACCCAGTACTTC

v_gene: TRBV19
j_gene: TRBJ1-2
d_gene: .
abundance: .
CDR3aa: CASSIVTSVGGYTF
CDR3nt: TGTGCCAGTAGTATAGTCACGTCGGTCGGTGGCTACACCTTC

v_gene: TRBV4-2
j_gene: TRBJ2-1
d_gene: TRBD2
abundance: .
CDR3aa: CASSQVLADNEQFF
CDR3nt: TGTGCCAGCAGCCAAGTTCTAGCGGACAATGAGCAGTTCTTC

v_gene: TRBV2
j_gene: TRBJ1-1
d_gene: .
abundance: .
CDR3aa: CASAGTEAFF
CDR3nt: TGTGCCAGCGCCGGGACTGAAGCTTTCTTT

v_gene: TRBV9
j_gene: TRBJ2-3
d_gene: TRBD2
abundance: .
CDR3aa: CASSVGGGASDTQYF
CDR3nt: TGTGCCAGCAGCGTAGGCGGGGGGGCATCAGATACGCAGTATTTT

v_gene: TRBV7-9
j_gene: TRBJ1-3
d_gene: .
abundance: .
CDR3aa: CASSLFPGLGNTIYF
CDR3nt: TGTGCCAGCAGCTTATTCCCGGGCTTAGGAAACACCATATATTTT

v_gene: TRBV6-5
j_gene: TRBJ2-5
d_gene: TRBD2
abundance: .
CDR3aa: CASSPGLVGETQYF
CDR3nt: TGTGCCAGCAGCCCGGGACTAGTCGGCGAGACCCAGTACTTC

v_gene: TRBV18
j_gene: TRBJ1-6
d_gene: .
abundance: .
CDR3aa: CASSLRDDSPLHF
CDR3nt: TGTGCCAGCTCTCTCCGGGACGATTCACCCCTCCACTTT

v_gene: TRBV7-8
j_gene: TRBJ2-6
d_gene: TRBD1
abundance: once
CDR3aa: CASSPGQGEIGANVLTF
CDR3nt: TGTGCCAGCAGCCCGGGACAGGGGGAAATTGGGGCCAACGTCCTGACTTTC

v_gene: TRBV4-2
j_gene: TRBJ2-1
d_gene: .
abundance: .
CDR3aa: CASSALIVNNEQFF
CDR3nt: TGTGCCAGCAGCGCCCTTATCGTTAACAATGAGCAGTTCTTC

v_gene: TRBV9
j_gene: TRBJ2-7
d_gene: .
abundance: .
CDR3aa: CASNTASFYEQYF
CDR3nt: TGTGCCAGCAACACCGCTAGCTTCTACGAGCAGTACTTC

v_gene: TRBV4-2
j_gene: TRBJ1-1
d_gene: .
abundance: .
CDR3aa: CASSPQGLNTEAFF
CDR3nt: TGTGCCAGCAGCCCCCAGGGGCTGAACACTGAAGCTTTCTTT

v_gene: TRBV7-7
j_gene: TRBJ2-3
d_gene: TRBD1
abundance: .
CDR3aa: CASSSAAGGGTDTQYF
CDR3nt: TGTGCCAGCAGCTCAGCTGCAGGGGGTGGGACAGATACGCAGTATTTT

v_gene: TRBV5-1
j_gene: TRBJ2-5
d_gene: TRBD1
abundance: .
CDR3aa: CASSLVTGGQETQYF
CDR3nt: TGCGCCAGCAGCTTGGTGACAGGGGGGCAGGAGACCCAGTACTTC

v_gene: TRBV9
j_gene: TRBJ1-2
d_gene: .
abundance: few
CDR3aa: CASSVVGGNYGYTF
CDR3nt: TGTGCCAGCAGCGTAGTCGGCGGAAACTATGGCTACACCTTC

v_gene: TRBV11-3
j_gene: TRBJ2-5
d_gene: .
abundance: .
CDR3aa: CASSPGPQETQYF
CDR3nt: TGTGCCAGCAGCCCCGGGCCACAAGAGACCCAGTACTTC

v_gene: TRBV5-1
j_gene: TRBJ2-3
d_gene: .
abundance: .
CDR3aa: CASSVQGLSTDTQYF
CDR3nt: TGCGCCAGCAGCGTGCAGGGTCTTAGCACAGATACGCAGTATTTT

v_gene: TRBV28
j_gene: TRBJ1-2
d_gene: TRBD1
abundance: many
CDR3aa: CASSGGQPHGYTF
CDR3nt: TGTGCCAGCAGTGGGGGACAGCCTCATGGCTACACCTTC

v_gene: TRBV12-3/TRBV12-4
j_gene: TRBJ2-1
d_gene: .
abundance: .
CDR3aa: CASSSPPVGEQFF
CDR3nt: TGTGCCAGCAGTTCCCCTCCCGTGGGTGAGCAGTTCTTC

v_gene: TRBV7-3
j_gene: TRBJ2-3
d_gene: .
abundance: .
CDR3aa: CASSLGPARSDTQYF
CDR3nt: TGTGCCAGCAGCTTAGGACCTGCCCGGTCAGATACGCAGTATTTT

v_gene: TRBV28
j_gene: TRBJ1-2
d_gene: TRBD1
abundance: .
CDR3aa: CASSSDVGTEGGYTF
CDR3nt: TGTGCCAGCAGTTCGGACGTAGGGACAGAAGGCGGCTACACCTTC

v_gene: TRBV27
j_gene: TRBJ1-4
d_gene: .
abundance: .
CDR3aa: CASSAHPTAYNEKLFF
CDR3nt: TGTGCCAGCAGTGCCCATCCGACAGCTTATAATGAAAAACTGTTTTTT

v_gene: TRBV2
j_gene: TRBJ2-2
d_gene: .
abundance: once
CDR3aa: CASSAVGANTGELFF
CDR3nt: TGTGCCAGCAGTGCGGTCGGAGCGAACACCGGGGAGCTGTTTTTT

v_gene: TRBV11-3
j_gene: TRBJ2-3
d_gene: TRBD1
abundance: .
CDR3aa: CASSSDRASSTDTQYF
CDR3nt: TGTGCCAGCAGCTCTGACAGGGCATCTAGCACAGATACGCAGTATTTT

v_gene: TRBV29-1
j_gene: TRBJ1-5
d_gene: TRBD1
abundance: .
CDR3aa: CSVTFGGGGAQPQHF
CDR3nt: TGCAGCGTAACCTTCGGCGGAGGGGGCGCTCAGCCCCAGCATTTT

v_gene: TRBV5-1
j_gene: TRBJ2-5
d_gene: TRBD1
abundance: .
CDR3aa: CASRPDGQVETQYF
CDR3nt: TGCGCCAGCAGACCTGACGGACAGGTAGAGACCCAGTACTTC

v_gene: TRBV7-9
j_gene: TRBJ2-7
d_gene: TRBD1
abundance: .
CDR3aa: CASSLGAGGAGKSYEQYF
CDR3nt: TGTGCCAGCAGCTTAGGGGCAGGGGGCGCCGGGAAATCCTACGAGCAGTACTTC

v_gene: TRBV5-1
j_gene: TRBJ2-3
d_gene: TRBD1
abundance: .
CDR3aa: CASSDPGQGGTDTQYF
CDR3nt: TGCGCCAGCAGCGACCCGGGACAGGGGGGCACAGATACGCAGTATTTT

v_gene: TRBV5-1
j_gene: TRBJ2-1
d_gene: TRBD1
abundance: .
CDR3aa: CASIGQDLGEQFF
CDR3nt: TGCGCCAGCATAGGACAGGATCTTGGTGAGCAGTTCTTC

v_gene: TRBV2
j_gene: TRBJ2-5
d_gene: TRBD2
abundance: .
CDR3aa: CASSAGRGWQETQYF
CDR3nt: TGTGCCAGCAGTGCCGGGAGGGGCTGGCAAGAGACCCAGTACTTC

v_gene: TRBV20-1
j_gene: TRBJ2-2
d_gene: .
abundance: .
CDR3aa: CSARGLGELFF
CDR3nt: TGCAGTGCTAGAGGACTCGGGGAGCTGTTTTTT

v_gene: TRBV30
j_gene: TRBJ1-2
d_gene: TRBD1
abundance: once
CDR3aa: CARTAQGQGDYGYTF
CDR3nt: TGTGCCCGAACGGCCCAGGGGCAGGGGGACTATGGCTACACCTTC

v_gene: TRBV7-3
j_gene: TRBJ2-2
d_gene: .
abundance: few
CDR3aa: CASSKNTGELFF
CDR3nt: TGTGCCAGCAGCAAGAACACCGGGGAGCTGTTTTTT

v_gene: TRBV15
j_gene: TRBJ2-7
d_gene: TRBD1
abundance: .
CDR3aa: CATSRGPTGQAEQYF
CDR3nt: TGTGCCACCAGCAGAGGTCCAACGGGACAGGCCGAGCAGTACTTC

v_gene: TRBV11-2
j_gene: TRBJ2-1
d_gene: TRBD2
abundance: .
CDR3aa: CASSLHGGGIYNEQFF
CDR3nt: TGTGCCAGCAGCCTCCATGGCGGGGGGATCTACAATGAGCAGTTCTTC

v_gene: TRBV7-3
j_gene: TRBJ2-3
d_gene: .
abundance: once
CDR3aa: CASSPEGRLFTDTQYF
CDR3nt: TGTGCCAGCAGCCCAGAAGGGCGTCTGTTCACAGATACGCAGTATTTT

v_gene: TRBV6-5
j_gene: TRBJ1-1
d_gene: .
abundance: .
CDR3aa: CASSYSGHGGREAFF
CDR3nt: TGTGCCAGCAGTTACTCGGGTCACGGTGGGAGGGAAGCTTTCTTT

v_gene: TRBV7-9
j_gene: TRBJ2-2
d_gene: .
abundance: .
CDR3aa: CASSRILSGTGELFF
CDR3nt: TGTGCCAGCAGCCGAATCTTGAGTGGCACCGGGGAGCTGTTTTTT

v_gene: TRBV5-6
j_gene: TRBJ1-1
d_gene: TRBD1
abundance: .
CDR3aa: CASSLLTGVANTEAFF
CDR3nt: TGTGCCAGCAGCTTGCTAACAGGGGTCGCGAACACTGAAGCTTTCTTT

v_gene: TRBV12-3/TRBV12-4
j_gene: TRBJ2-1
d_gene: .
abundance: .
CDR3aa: CASSLSQSNEQFF
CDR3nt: TGTGCCAGCAGTTTGTCGCAGTCCAATGAGCAGTTCTTC

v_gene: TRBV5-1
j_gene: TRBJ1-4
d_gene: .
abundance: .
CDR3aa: CASSLAQHATNEKLFF
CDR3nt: TGCGCCAGCAGCTTGGCACAGCATGCAACTAATGAAAAACTGTTTTTT

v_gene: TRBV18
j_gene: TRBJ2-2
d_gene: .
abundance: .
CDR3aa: CASSQGRKYTGELFF
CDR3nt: TGTGCCAGCTCACAGGGTCGGAAGTACACCGGGGAGCTGTTTTTT

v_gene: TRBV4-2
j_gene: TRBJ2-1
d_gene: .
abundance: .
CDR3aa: CASSRQERYNEQFF
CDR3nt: TGTGCCAGCAGCCGACAGGAGAGATACAATGAGCAGTTCTTC

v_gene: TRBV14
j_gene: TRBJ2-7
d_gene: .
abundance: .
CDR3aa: CASSRVGNYEQYF
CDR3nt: TGTGCCAGCAGCCGGGTAGGGAACTACGAGCAGTACTTC

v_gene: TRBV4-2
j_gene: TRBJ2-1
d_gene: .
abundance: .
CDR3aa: CASSQETSVYWGGEQFF
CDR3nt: TGTGCCAGCAGCCAGGAGACTAGTGTGTATTGGGGCGGGGAGCAGTTCTTC

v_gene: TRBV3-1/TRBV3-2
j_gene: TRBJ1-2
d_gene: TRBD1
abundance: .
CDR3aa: CASSQLTGSAGYTF
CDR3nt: TGTGCCAGCAGCCAGCTGACAGGGTCGGCTGGCTACACCTTC

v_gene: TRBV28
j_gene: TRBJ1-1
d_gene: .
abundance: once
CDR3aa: CASSAERTRGGTEAFF
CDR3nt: TGTGCCAGCAGCGCGGAACGCACCAGGGGAGGGACTGAAGCTTTCTTT

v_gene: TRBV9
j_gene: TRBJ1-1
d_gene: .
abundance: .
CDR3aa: CASSVSPQRNTEAFF
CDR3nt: TGTGCCAGCAGCGTAAGCCCCCAGAGGAACACTGAAGCTTTCTTT

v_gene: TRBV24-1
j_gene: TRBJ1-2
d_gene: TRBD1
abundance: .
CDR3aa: CATSEMRTGTGVWGYGYTF
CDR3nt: TGTGCCACCAGCGAAATGCGGACCGGGACAGGGGTCTGGGGATATGGCTACACCTTC